This T cell receptor beta chain was captured by sequencing in a study of graft-versus-host responses after intestinal transplantation. Study-level background: Isolated intestinal, liver-intestinal, or multivisceral transplants had been given to the recipients.

The table lists this clone with a few counts. Clones were sequenced by immunoSEQ multiplex PCR, and TCRdb holds only the in-frame ones, with some missing. The data show 20,000 to 30,000 clones, 40% seen once. The starting material was alloreactive CD4+ T cells from a mixed lymphocyte reaction culture, obtained before intestinal transplant. Specified subset: CFSE-low proliferating T cells sorted from roughly six-day pre-transplant mixed lymphocyte reaction (GvH or HvG direction). The receptor comes from a human patient who received an intestinal transplant.

The CDR3 sequence: CASSPLDREHSPLHF. CDR3 nucleotides: TGTGCCAGCTCACCCCTGGACAGGGAGCATTCACCCCTCCACTTT. The chain is built from TRBV18 and TRBJ1-6, with 8 bases identical to TRBD1. CDR1 and CDR2 from the germline V gene are KGHSH and LQKENI. The CDR3 is made up of 15 amino acids. Trimming cost V 3 bases and J 8 bases; bases outside gene matches: 6.